The 14 T cell receptor beta chains below come from one sample, sequenced in a study of control samples from healthy donors and cancer patients. Sequencing was performed with immunoSEQ multiplex PCR; in TCRdb, only in-frame clones are kept and a portion is missing. The sample lists some 140,000 clones, 70% to 90% occurring once. The sequenced sample was blood. Receptor source: a woman aged 30 to 39 in good health.

The gene calls are TRBV6-5 and TRBJ1-2; weak D call: TRBD1 (5 bases). CDR1 is MNHEY and CDR2 is SVGAGI in the germline V gene. V was trimmed by 4 bases and J by 5 bases, leaving 20 bases between them. The CDR3 has 16 residues. The CDR3 region is CASSSHKSGTDYGYTF. The DNA of the CDR3 is TGTGCCAGCAGTTCACACAAGTCCGGGACGGATTATGGCTACACCTTC.

The chain joins TRBV5-1 to TRBJ2-2; the D gene is possibly TRBD2 (6 bases). From germline, CDR1 is SGHRS and CDR2 YFSETQ. V shed 1 base and J shed 7 bases, with 14 bases lying between them. CDR3 size: 15 residues. CDR3 protein: CASSLLPGVGGELFF. In nucleotides, the CDR3 is TGCGCCAGCAGCTTGTTGCCGGGAGTCGGCGGGGAGCTGTTTTTT.

This clone was seen a single time. The J gene is TRBJ2-1, the V gene TRBV19; 11 positions agree with TRBD2. CDR1 and CDR2 from the germline V gene are LNHDA and SQIVND (reference sequence). The trim removed 5 bases at V and 6 bases at J, leaving 6 bases unmatched. This CDR3 has 15 amino acids. DNA of the CDR3: TGTGCCAGTAGTTTCATAGCGGGAGGGCCCAATGAGCAGTTCTTC. This sequence encodes CASSFIAGGPNEQFF.

J is TRBJ2-5 and V is TRBV4-2, with 8 bases aligning to TRBD2. The CDR3 runs 15 residues. The germline V gene encodes CDR1 LGHNA and CDR2 YNFKEQ. The junction had 2 bases not matched to a gene; V was cut back by 2 bases and J by 0 bases. The CDR3 sequence: CASSQTGLDQETQYF. CDR3 sequence (DNA): TGTGCCAGCAGCCAAACGGGACTAGACCAAGAGACCCAGTACTTC.

CDR3 sequence (DNA): TGTGCCAGCAGCTTAGCAGGGGAGGATGGCTACACCTTC. It specifies CASSLAGEDGYTF. The J gene is TRBJ1-2, the V gene TRBV11-2; perhaps TRBD1 as D (6 bases). Trimming took off 1 base at V and 6 bases at J, with 9 bases between the two ends. Germline lookup yields CDR1 SGHAT and CDR2 FQNNGV. This CDR3 has 13 amino acids. Looking up the rest from reference TRBV11-2 and TRBJ1-2 gives the full variable domain: EAGVAQSPRYKIIEKRQSVAFWCNPISGHATLYWYQQILGQGPKLLIQFQNNGVVDDSQLPKDRFSAERLKGVDSTLKIQPAKLEDSAVYLCASSLAGEDGYTFGSGTRLTVV.

The chain employs TRBV2 and TRBJ2-3, with D possibly matching TRBD2 (6 bases). The CDR3 contains 17 residues. The germline gives CDR1 SNHLY, CDR2 FYNNEI. Trimming took 7 bases from V and 1 from J, leaving 21 bases between them. The CDR3 DNA sequence: TGTGCCAGCATCCCCGCGAGCGGGTTCTTGGGCACAGATACGCAGTATTTT. The encoded protein is CASIPASGFLGTDTQYF.

The V gene is TRBV11-2, the J gene TRBJ1-2, with 7 bases matching TRBD1. The J segment lost 6 bases and the V segment lost 5 bases, leaving 3 bases of the junction unmatched. The CDR3 covers 12 residues. Per the germline V gene, CDR1 is SGHAT and CDR2 is FQNNGV. The CDR3 DNA follows: TGTGCCAGCAGCCCGACAGGGAATGGCTACACCTTC. Protein: CASSPTGNGYTF.

The CDR3 DNA follows: TGTGCCAGCAGTTTTAGCGGGAGGGACGCCGGGGAGCTGTTTTTT. Translation gives CASSFSGRDAGELFF. The chain is built from TRBV2 and TRBJ2-2, with 11 bases lining up with TRBD2. The CDR3 loop spans 15 amino acids. Trimming took 5 bases from V and 6 from J; bases not matched to a gene: 5. Looked up from germline, CDR1 is SNHLY and CDR2 is FYNNEI.

V usage is TRBV6-1 and J usage is TRBJ2-7; a weak D match, TRBD2 (6 bases). Trimming took 3 bases from V and 5 from J, leaving 11 bases between them. CDR3 length: 13 amino acids. CDR1 MNHNS and CDR2 SASEGT come from the germline V gene. CDR3 in amino acids: CASSERGTDEQYF. The CDR3, as DNA: TGTGCCAGCAGTGAGCGCGGGACGGACGAGCAGTACTTC.

The rearrangement links TRBV7-2 to TRBJ2-7; 7 bases agree with TRBD2. Germline CDR1 reads SGHTA; CDR2 reads FQGNSA. J was trimmed by 1 base and V by 1 base; bases with no gene match: 4. The length of the CDR3 is 15 residues. As DNA, the CDR3 is TGTGCCAGCAGCTTAGGTGGCGGGAGTTCCTACGAGCAGTACTTC. As protein: CASSLGGGSSYEQYF.

The rearrangement links TRBV4-2 to TRBJ1-1, with TRBD1 as a possible D gene (5 bases). V lost 3 bases to trimming and J lost 0 bases, with 11 bases between them. The CDR3 has 15 amino acids. Germline values: CDR1 LGHNA, CDR2 YNFKEQ. This CDR3 is CASSHEGTLNTEAFF. In nucleotides, the CDR3 is TGTGCCAGCAGCCACGAGGGGACGCTGAACACTGAAGCTTTCTTT.

This clone was found once. This chain links TRBV28 with TRBJ2-1, with D maybe TRBD2 (7 bases). In germline, CDR1 is MDHEN, CDR2 SYDVKM. With 5 bases removed from V and 4 bases from J, the gap between germline ends came to 15 bases. The CDR3 loop spans 15 amino acids. Here the CDR3 DNA reads TGTGCCAGCAGTGCCGCCGGGGGGACATACAATGAGCAGTTCTTC. This translates into CASSAAGGTYNEQFF.

J is TRBJ1-1 and V is TRBV24-1; 7 nucleotides agree with TRBD1. J gave up 4 bases and V 7 bases, and 5 bases lay outside the gene matches. The CDR3 contains 13 residues. Germline-derived CDR1 and CDR2 are KGHDR and SFDVKD. This CDR3 reads CATSPRGSTEAFF. Here the CDR3 DNA reads TGTGCCACCAGCCCCAGGGGGAGCACTGAAGCTTTCTTT.

V is TRBV5-1 and J is TRBJ2-2; the match to TRBD1 covers 7 bases. The CDR3 extends over 16 amino acids. Germline V lookup: CDR1 SGHRS, CDR2 YFSETQ. The ends lost 0 bases at V and 5 bases at J; junction bases unmatched: 7. The CDR3 bases are TGCGCCAGCAGCTTGGAAACAGGGGTCCAAACCGGGGAGCTGTTTTTT. As protein: CASSLETGVQTGELFF. Variable domain in full (rest from reference TRBV5-1 and TRBJ2-2): KAGVTQTPRYLIKTRGQQVTLSCSPISGHRSVSWYQQTPGQGLQFLFEYFSETQRNKGNFPGRFSGRQFSNSRSEMNVSTLELGDSALYLCASSLETGVQTGELFFGEGSRLTVL.